These 17 T cell receptor beta chains were all obtained from the same sample, sequenced in a study of blood T cell repertoires in COVID-19. TCRdb's table, derived via immunoSEQ multiplex PCR, lists solely in-frame clones and lacks some. The sample records about 120,000 clones, approximately 83% being singletons. The sequencing sample was made of peripheral blood. The receptors were sampled from a woman in her 70s with acute or convalescent COVID-19.

This chain links TRBV7-9 with TRBJ1-2; TRBD1 might be the D (6 bases). Germline V gene data show CDR1 as SEHNR and CDR2 as FQNEAQ (reference sequence). V lost 6 bases, J lost 1 base, and 15 bases lay in between. The CDR3 has 15 residues. The CDR3 is CASRPDRSRNYGYTF. The CDR3 nucleotides are TGTGCCAGCAGGCCTGACAGGTCCCGTAACTATGGCTACACCTTC.

The V and J genes are TRBV11-3 and TRBJ2-1; D might be TRBD1 (5 bases). The ends were cut back, 5 bases at V and 9 bases at J, with 11 bases in the middle. This CDR3 is 12 amino acids long. The germline gives CDR1 SGHNT, CDR2 YENEEA. The CDR3 loop reads CASSAGRGEQFF. The CDR3 coding sequence is TGTGCCAGCAGCGCCGGAAGGGGTGAGCAGTTCTTC.

Only one count was recorded for this clone. The chain combines TRBV2 with TRBJ2-6; TRBD2 agrees at 7 bases. With V trimmed by 6 bases and J by 0 bases, 2 bases remained unmatched. The CDR3 extends over 15 amino acids. Germline V lookup: CDR1 SNHLY, CDR2 FYNNEI. DNA of the CDR3: TGTGCCAGCAGCGCGGGGGACTCTGGGGCCAACGTCCTGACTTTC. As protein: CASSAGDSGANVLTF.

This rearrangement joins TRBV11-2 to TRBJ2-7, with 8 bases matching TRBD1. Germline lookup yields CDR1 SGHAT and CDR2 FQNNGV. This CDR3 region has 13 residues. V trimming: 5 bases; J trimming: 3 bases; junction bases outside the gene matches: 3. CDR3 loop: CASSLTGGYEQYV. As DNA, the CDR3 is TGTGCCAGCAGCCTTACAGGGGGCTACGAGCAGTACGTC.

This sequence joins TRBV27 and TRBJ1-6, with D possibly being TRBD1 (6 bases). The germline V and J ends were trimmed by 4 bases and 1 base, with 14 bases remaining between them. There are 17 residues in the CDR3. Germline loops: CDR1 MNHEY, CDR2 SMNVEV (reference sequence). CDR3 sequence: CASSSNRVGSYNSPLHF. The CDR3 DNA reads as TGTGCCAGCAGTTCGAACAGGGTCGGATCCTATAATTCACCCCTCCACTTT.

The V and J genes are TRBV7-2 and TRBJ2-2, with TRBD1 matching over 9 bases. V shed 8 bases, J shed 4 bases, and the junction held 8 bases outside the gene matches. The CDR3 contains 15 residues. Germline loops: CDR1 SGHTA, CDR2 FQGNSA. The CDR3 DNA sequence: TGTGCCAGCTGCCGGGACAGGGCCGTCACCGGGGAGCTGTTTTTT. This encodes CASCRDRAVTGELFF.

The CDR3 DNA reads TGCGCCAGCAGCCAAGGGGCGAGGGAGACCCAGTACTTC. This encodes CASSQGARETQYF. This sequence joins TRBV5-1 and TRBJ2-5; possible D gene TRBD1, 5 bases. There are 13 residues in the CDR3. Germline V gives CDR1 SGHRS, CDR2 YFSETQ. Trimming left V 4 bases short and J 5 bases short, with 12 bases between.

The chain carries TRBV7-2 and TRBJ2-7, with 7 bases lining up with TRBD1. The germline gives CDR1 SGHTA, CDR2 FQGNSA. The CDR3 has 13 residues. J was trimmed by 2 bases and V by 8 bases; bases with no gene match: 6. CDR3 sequence (DNA): TGTGCCAGCGGAAGGGGGCGCGCCTACGAGCAGTACTTC. Protein product: CASGRGRAYEQYF. The entire variable domain, with the rest obtained from reference TRBV7-2 and TRBJ2-7, is as follows: GAGVSQSPSNKVTEKGKDVELRCDPISGHTALYWYRQSLGQGLEFLIYFQGNSAPDKSGLPSDRFSAERTGGSVSTLTIQRTQQEDSAVYLCASGRGRAYEQYFGPGTRLTVT.

The chain uses TRBV7-8 and TRBJ2-2; 9 bases map to TRBD1. The V and J ends lost 5 bases and 3 bases, in that order; junction bases with no gene match: 7. Germline values: CDR1 SGHVS, CDR2 FQNEAQ. The CDR3 has 16 amino acids. The CDR3 region is CASSLRRDRDTGELFF. CDR3 DNA sequence: TGTGCCAGCAGCCTCCGCCGGGACAGGGACACCGGGGAGCTGTTTTTT. The full variable domain, its missing parts supplied by reference TRBV7-8 and TRBJ2-2, is GAGVSQSPRYKVAKRGQDVALRCDPISGHVSLFWYQQALGQGPEFLTYFQNEAQLDKSGLPSDRFFAERPEGSVSTLKIQRTQQEDSAVYLCASSLRRDRDTGELFFGEGSRLTVL.

This clone is a singleton in its sample. The chain couples TRBV12-3 or TRBV12-4 to TRBJ1-2; TRBD1 aligns across 7 bases. This CDR3 region has 13 residues. V shed 2 bases, J shed 6 bases, and the junction held 3 bases outside the gene matches. The CDR3 loop is CASSLRDSHGYTF. The CDR3 nucleotides read TGTGCCAGCAGTTTACGGGACAGTCATGGCTACACCTTC.

The rearrangement links TRBV5-1 to TRBJ2-7; a weak D match, TRBD2 (6 bases). This CDR3 has 15 residues. CDR1 is SGHRS and CDR2 is YFSETQ in the germline V gene. V was shortened by 0 bases and J by 6 bases, with 16 bases between the two germline ends. The CDR3 sequence is CASSLGPLGGLEQYF. The CDR3 DNA reads TGCGCCAGCAGCTTGGGGCCCCTCGGAGGGCTCGAGCAGTACTTC.

CDR3 sequence reads: CASIRTGDYGYTF. The CDR3 coding sequence is TGTGCCAGTATCCGGACAGGCGACTATGGCTACACCTTC. The chain recombines TRBV19 with TRBJ1-2, with TRBD1 identical over 7 bases. The germline gives CDR1 LNHDA, CDR2 SQIVND (reference sequence). The CDR3 contains 13 residues. V trimming: 7 bases; J trimming: 3 bases; junction bases outside the gene matches: 5. Supplemented by reference TRBV19 and TRBJ1-2, the full variable domain reads DGGITQSPKYLFRKEGQNVTLSCEQNLNHDAMYWYRQDPGQGLRLIYYSQIVNDFQKGDIAEGYSVSREKKESFPLTVTSAQKNPTAFYLCASIRTGDYGYTFGSGTRLTVV.

The chain combines TRBV12-5 with TRBJ2-3; the match to TRBD2 covers 7 bases. Germline CDR1 is LGHNT and CDR2 is FRNRAP. This CDR3 has 16 amino acids. Trimming took 7 bases from V and 0 from J; bases not matched to a gene: 10. Written as DNA, the CDR3 is TGTGCTAGTGTCCCTCGGGGGGTATCTAGCACAGATACGCAGTATTTT. Translating it yields CASVPRGVSSTDTQYF.

The rearrangement joins TRBV30 to TRBJ1-2, with D possibly TRBD1 on 5 matching bases. Germline CDR1 reads GTSNPN; CDR2 reads SVGIG (reference sequence). V lost 0 bases and J 7 bases, leaving 15 bases between the germline ends. CDR3 length: 14 amino acids. CDR3 sequence (DNA): TGTGCCTGGAGTGTACAACAGGCCGCCGGTGGCTACACCTTC. Protein: CAWSVQQAAGGYTF.

This clone is a singleton in its sample. The rearrangement joins TRBV10-3 to TRBJ1-1; weak D call: TRBD1 (5 bases). The CDR3 covers 11 residues. V dropped 3 bases and J dropped 11 bases, with 10 bases sitting between them. Germline V gives CDR1 ENHRY, CDR2 SYGVKD. For the CDR3, the DNA is TGTGCCATCAGTGAAGGAGGGGTGGCTTTCTTT. Translation gives CAISEGGVAFF.

The CDR3 bases are TGTGCCAGCAGCGGGACAGGGCGACCCCTTGCCTATGGCTACACCTTC. This encodes CASSGTGRPLAYGYTF. The genes are TRBV5-4 and TRBJ1-2; 9 bases are shared with TRBD1. The CDR3 is made up of 16 amino acids. Trimming cost V 4 bases and J 4 bases; bases outside gene matches: 11. Germline-derived CDR1 and CDR2 are SGHNT and YYREEE (reference sequence).

The rearrangement links TRBV3-1 (or the pseudogene TRBV3-2) to TRBJ2-4, with D possibly being TRBD2 (7 bases). The germline V and J ends were trimmed by 3 bases and 2 bases, with 14 bases remaining between them. The CDR3 has 16 residues. Germline V gives CDR1 LGHDT, CDR2 YNNKEL (reference sequence). Here the CDR3 DNA reads TGTGCCAGCAGCCACGCGGGGGCCGGATCCAAAAACATTCAGTACTTC. It specifies CASSHAGAGSKNIQYF.